A selection of T cell receptor beta chains follows, all from one sample in a study of blood T cell repertoires in COVID-19. Generated by immunoSEQ multiplex PCR, the TCRdb table keeps only in-frame clones and is missing some. Here the sample spans tens of thousands of clones, roughly nine tenths being singletons. Sequenced sample: peripheral blood. The receptors shown here come from a woman aged 55-70 years with COVID-19, enrolled during active disease. CDR3s include the opening cysteine and the closing phenylalanine or tryptophan. A D gene is named only where the DNA matches it firmly. Some rows mark clone size as missing; the rest say once, few, many or name a class of expanded clone.

V,D,size,J,CDR3,DNA
TRBV7-9,-,-,TRBJ2-1,CASSLSEQSDNEQFF,TGTGCCAGCAGCTTAAGTGAACAGAGTGACAATGAGCAGTTCTTC
TRBV6-2/TRBV6-3,TRBD2,-,TRBJ2-1,CASSPRLAGGPDEQFF,TGTGCCAGCAGTCCCCGACTAGCGGGAGGGCCGGATGAGCAGTTCTTC
TRBV11-2,TRBD1,few,TRBJ2-1,CASSFRQGAYNEQFF,TGTGCCAGCAGCTTTCGACAGGGAGCCTACAATGAGCAGTTCTTC
TRBV19,TRBD1,-,TRBJ1-6,CASMGDREMGNSPLHF,TGTGCCAGTATGGGGGACAGGGAAATGGGAAATTCACCCCTCCACTTT
TRBV6-6,-,-,TRBJ2-1,CASSYSAFLSYNEQFF,TGTGCCAGCAGTTACTCGGCCTTTCTTTCCTACAATGAGCAGTTCTTC
TRBV10-3,TRBD1,-,TRBJ2-7,CAISDEDRGLEQYF,TGTGCCATCAGTGATGAGGACAGGGGATTAGAGCAGTACTTC
TRBV29-1,TRBD1,-,TRBJ2-7,CSVLRQGHEQYF,TGCAGCGTTCTTCGACAGGGGCACGAGCAGTACTTC
TRBV5-8,-,-,TRBJ2-3,CASSLAPGTDTQYF,TGTGCCAGCAGCTTGGCCCCGGGCACAGATACGCAGTATTTT
TRBV27,TRBD1,-,TRBJ1-2,CASSPRQGWGYTF,TGTGCCAGCAGTCCACGACAGGGGTGGGGCTACACCTTC
TRBV7-6,TRBD2,once,TRBJ2-1,CASSFLAGELLNEQFF,TGTGCCAGCAGCTTTTTAGCGGGAGAGCTACTAAATGAGCAGTTCTTC
TRBV30,TRBD1,-,TRBJ2-7,CAWKWTGSYEQYF,TGTGCCTGGAAGTGGACAGGGTCCTACGAGCAGTACTTC
TRBV7-2,-,-,TRBJ2-7,CASSLHGGLGYEQYF,TGTGCCAGCAGCTTACACGGCGGGTTGGGCTACGAGCAGTACTTC
TRBV9,-,-,TRBJ2-7,CASSGGDSPYEQYF,TGTGCCAGCAGCGGGGGGGACAGCCCCTACGAGCAGTACTTC
TRBV19,-,-,TRBJ1-2,CASTPIGAANYGYTF,TGTGCCAGTACCCCTATAGGGGCGGCAAACTATGGCTACACCTTC
TRBV7-2,TRBD2,-,TRBJ2-1,CASSLWGGRDGNEQFF,TGTGCCAGCAGCTTATGGGGCGGGAGGGATGGCAATGAGCAGTTCTTC
TRBV28,TRBD1,-,TRBJ2-3,CASSLSLGQGATDTQYF,TGTGCCAGCAGTCTCTCGCTTGGACAGGGTGCGACAGATACGCAGTATTTT
TRBV7-9,-,-,TRBJ1-1,CASSSVTPPEAFF,TGTGCCAGCAGTTCAGTCACACCTCCTGAAGCTTTCTTT
TRBV5-4,TRBD2,-,TRBJ2-2,CASSAGGGAAGELFF,TGTGCCAGCAGCGCTGGCGGGGGGGCAGCTGGGGAGCTGTTTTTT
TRBV30,TRBD1,-,TRBJ2-2,CAWGTRGTSTGELFF,TGTGCCTGGGGGACCAGGGGGACCTCCACCGGGGAGCTGTTTTTT
TRBV4-2,TRBD2,-,TRBJ2-3,CASSQVWRGFTDTQYF,TGTGCCAGCAGCCAAGTTTGGCGGGGGTTCACAGATACGCAGTATTTT
TRBV11-2,-,-,TRBJ2-1,CASSLWGSRVDEQFF,TGTGCCAGCAGCTTATGGGGCTCAAGGGTGGATGAGCAGTTCTTC
TRBV5-6,-,-,TRBJ2-7,CASTQGGAGVEQYF,TGTGCCAGCACCCAAGGGGGGGCGGGAGTCGAGCAGTACTTC
TRBV5-5,TRBD1,-,TRBJ2-7,CASSLDRVISYEQYF,TGTGCCAGCAGCCTGGACAGGGTAATCTCCTACGAGCAGTACTTC
TRBV5-4,TRBD2,-,TRBJ2-2,CASSHGLAGANTGELFF,TGTGCCAGCAGCCACGGACTAGCGGGGGCGAACACCGGGGAGCTGTTTTTT
TRBV6-5,-,-,TRBJ1-6,CASSYSYRFNSPLHF,TGTGCCAGCAGTTACTCGTACAGGTTTAATTCACCCCTCCACTTT
TRBV2,TRBD2,-,TRBJ2-2,CASSEVPSGNTGELFF,TGTGCCAGCAGTGAAGTACCTAGCGGGAACACCGGGGAGCTGTTTTTT
TRBV9,TRBD1,-,TRBJ1-2,CASSPRQGRANYGYTF,TGTGCCAGCAGCCCTCGACAGGGGCGGGCTAACTATGGCTACACCTTC
TRBV5-1,TRBD1,-,TRBJ2-1,CASSLGQGASYNEQFF,TGCGCCAGCAGCCTAGGACAGGGGGCATCCTACAATGAGCAGTTCTTC
TRBV12-3/TRBV12-4,-,-,TRBJ1-3,CASRAAGNTIYF,TGTGCCAGCAGGGCGGCTGGAAACACCATATATTTT
TRBV9,-,-,TRBJ2-1,CASSVDGNSYNEQFF,TGTGCCAGCAGCGTTGACGGGAACTCCTACAATGAGCAGTTCTTC
TRBV28,-,-,TRBJ1-2,CASSLTDSRSYTF,TGTGCCAGCAGTTTAACCGACAGCAGGAGTTACACCTTC
TRBV29-1,TRBD1,-,TRBJ1-4,CSVSGQGNEKLFF,TGCAGCGTTTCGGGACAGGGGAATGAAAAACTGTTTTTT
TRBV2,-,-,TRBJ1-1,CASSRETEAFF,TGTGCCAGCAGTAGGGAGACTGAAGCTTTCTTT
TRBV3-1/TRBV3-2,-,-,TRBJ1-5,CASSPGLEQPQHF,TGTGCCAGCAGCCCGGGTCTGGAGCAGCCCCAGCATTTT
TRBV7-9,TRBD1,-,TRBJ1-2,CASTPEGASGYTF,TGTGCCAGCACTCCTGAGGGGGCTAGTGGCTACACCTTC
TRBV12-3/TRBV12-4,TRBD1,-,TRBJ1-2,CASSQGQRYGYTF,TGTGCCAGCAGTCAGGGACAGCGCTATGGCTACACCTTC
TRBV5-5,-,once,TRBJ2-1,CASSLLNEQFF,TGTGCCAGCAGCTTACTCAATGAGCAGTTCTTC
TRBV7-2,-,-,TRBJ2-3,CASSSLSSGHTDTQYF,TGTGCCAGCAGCTCTCTAAGTAGCGGACACACAGATACGCAGTATTTT
TRBV4-1,-,-,TRBJ1-5,CASSHGNGNAAQPQHF,TGCGCCAGCAGCCACGGCAACGGTAACGCGGCTCAGCCCCAGCATTTT
TRBV7-2,TRBD1,-,TRBJ1-2,CASSFDRGYYGYTF,TGTGCCAGCAGCTTTGACAGGGGGTACTATGGCTACACCTTC
TRBV7-2,-,-,TRBJ2-3,CASRVVGGADTQYF,TGTGCCAGCAGAGTAGTAGGGGGGGCAGATACGCAGTATTTT
TRBV9,-,-,TRBJ2-3,CASSVAGPLDTQYF,TGTGCCAGCAGCGTAGCAGGGCCCCTAGATACGCAGTATTTT
TRBV27,-,-,TRBJ2-6,CASSFAVTGSPGANVLTF,TGTGCCAGCAGTTTCGCAGTGACAGGTTCTCCTGGGGCCAACGTCCTGACTTTC
TRBV19,TRBD2,-,TRBJ2-3,CASSIGHLAGMTDTQYF,TGTGCCAGTAGTATTGGTCATCTAGCGGGAATGACAGATACGCAGTATTTT
TRBV19,-,few,TRBJ1-1,CASSGQYTEAFF,TGTGCCAGTAGTGGACAGTACACTGAAGCTTTCTTT
TRBV28,-,-,TRBJ1-2,CASLNYDYGYTF,TGTGCCAGTCTGAACTACGACTATGGCTACACCTTC
TRBV29-1,-,-,TRBJ1-2,CSTHEGSYGYTF,TGCAGCACTCATGAGGGTAGCTATGGCTACACCTTC
TRBV28,-,-,TRBJ1-4,CASSAYRISNEKLFF,TGTGCCAGCAGTGCCTACAGGATATCTAATGAAAAACTGTTTTTT
TRBV7-2,-,-,TRBJ1-2,CASSPLGAAYGYTF,TGTGCCAGCAGCCCACTGGGAGCAGCCTATGGCTACACCTTC
TRBV28,TRBD1,-,TRBJ1-2,CASSRRDRVDYGYTF,TGTGCCAGCAGCCGCCGGGACAGGGTAGACTATGGCTACACCTTC
TRBV7-8,TRBD2,-,TRBJ2-3,CASSFLGLAGGVTDTQYF,TGTGCCAGCAGCTTCTTGGGACTAGCGGGAGGGGTAACAGATACGCAGTATTTT
TRBV19,TRBD1,-,TRBJ1-1,CASSGRDRALSGAFF,TGTGCCAGTAGTGGCCGGGACAGGGCCCTATCGGGGGCTTTCTTT
TRBV9,TRBD1,once,TRBJ1-6,CASSARTGTANSPLHF,TGTGCCAGCAGCGCGCGGACAGGGACGGCGAATTCACCCCTCCACTTT
TRBV6-5,-,-,TRBJ2-7,CASRLHSGSYEQYF,TGTGCCAGCAGACTCCATTCGGGGTCCTACGAGCAGTACTTC
TRBV10-3,-,-,TRBJ1-6,CAIRGLDEALHF,TGTGCCATCAGGGGTCTAGACGAAGCCCTCCACTTT
TRBV5-1,TRBD1,-,TRBJ1-4,CASSFGQTGENEKLFF,TGCGCCAGCAGCTTTGGACAGACAGGGGAAAATGAAAAACTGTTTTTT
TRBV7-9,TRBD1,-,TRBJ2-3,CASASGTGGADTQYF,TGTGCCAGCGCATCCGGGACAGGGGGCGCAGATACGCAGTATTTT